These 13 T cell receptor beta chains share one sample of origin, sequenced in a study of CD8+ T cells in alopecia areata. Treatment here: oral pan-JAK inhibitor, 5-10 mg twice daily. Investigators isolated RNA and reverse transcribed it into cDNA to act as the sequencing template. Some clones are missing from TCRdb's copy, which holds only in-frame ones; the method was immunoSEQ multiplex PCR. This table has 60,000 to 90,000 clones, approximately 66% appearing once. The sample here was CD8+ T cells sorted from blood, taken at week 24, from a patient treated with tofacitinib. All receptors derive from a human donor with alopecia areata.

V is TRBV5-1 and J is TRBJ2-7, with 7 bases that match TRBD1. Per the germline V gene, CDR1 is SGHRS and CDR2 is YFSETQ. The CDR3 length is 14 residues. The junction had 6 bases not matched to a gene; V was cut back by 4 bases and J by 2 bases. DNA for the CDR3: TGCGCCAGCAGCATGCGACAGGGAACCTACGAGCAGTACTTC. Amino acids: CASSMRQGTYEQYF.

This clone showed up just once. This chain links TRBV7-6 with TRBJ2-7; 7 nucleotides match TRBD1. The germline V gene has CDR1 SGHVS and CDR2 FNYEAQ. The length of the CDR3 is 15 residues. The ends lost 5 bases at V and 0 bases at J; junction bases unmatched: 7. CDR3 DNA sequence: TGTGCCAGCAGCCCGGGACAGTCCAGCTCCTACGAGCAGTACTTC. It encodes CASSPGQSSSYEQYF.

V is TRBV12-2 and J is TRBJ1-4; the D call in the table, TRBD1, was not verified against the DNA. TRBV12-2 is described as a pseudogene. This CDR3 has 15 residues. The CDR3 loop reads CASGFGTASSEKLFF. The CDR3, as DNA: TGTGCAAGTGGCTTCGGGACAGCAAGCAGTGAAAAACTGTTTTTT.

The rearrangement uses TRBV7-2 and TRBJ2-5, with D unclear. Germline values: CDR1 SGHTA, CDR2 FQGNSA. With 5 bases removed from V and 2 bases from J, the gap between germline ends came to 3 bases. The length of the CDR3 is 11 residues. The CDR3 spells CASSEQETQYF. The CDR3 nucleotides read TGTGCCAGCAGCGAACAAGAGACCCAGTACTTC.

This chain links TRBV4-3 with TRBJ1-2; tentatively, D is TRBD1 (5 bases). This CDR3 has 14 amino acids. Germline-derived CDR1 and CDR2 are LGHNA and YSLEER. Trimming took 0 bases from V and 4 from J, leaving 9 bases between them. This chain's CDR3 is CASSQDLDSYGYTF. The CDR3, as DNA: TGCGCCAGCAGCCAAGATCTCGACAGCTATGGCTACACCTTC.

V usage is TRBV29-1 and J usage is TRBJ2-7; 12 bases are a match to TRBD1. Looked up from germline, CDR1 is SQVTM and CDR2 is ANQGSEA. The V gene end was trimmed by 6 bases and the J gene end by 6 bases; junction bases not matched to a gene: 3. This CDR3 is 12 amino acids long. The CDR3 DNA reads TGCAGCGTCGGGGACAGGGGGCTCGAGCAGTACTTC. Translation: CSVGDRGLEQYF.

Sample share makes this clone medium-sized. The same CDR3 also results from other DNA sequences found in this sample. CDR3 in amino acids: CASSLEGTGNTIYF. The CDR3 nucleotides read TGTGCCAGCAGCTTAGAAGGAACCGGAAACACCATATATTTT. The chain couples TRBV13 to TRBJ1-3; D ambiguous. Germline V gene lookup returns CDR1 PRHDT and CDR2 FYEKMQ (reference sequence). The CDR3 runs to 14 residues. V was shortened by 1 base and J by 4 bases, with 8 bases between the two germline ends. The whole variable domain, filled in from reference TRBV13 and TRBJ1-3, reads AAGVIQSPRHLIKEKRETATLKCYPIPRHDTVYWYQQGPGQDPQFLISFYEKMQSDKGSIPDRFSAQQFSDYHSELNMSSLELGDSALYFCASSLEGTGNTIYFGEGSWLTVV.

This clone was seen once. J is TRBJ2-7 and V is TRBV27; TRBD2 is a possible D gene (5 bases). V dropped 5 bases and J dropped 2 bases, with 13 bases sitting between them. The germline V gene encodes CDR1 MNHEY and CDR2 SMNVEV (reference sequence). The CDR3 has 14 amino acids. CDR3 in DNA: TGTGCCAGCAGTCCTGGACTCTCCCCCTACGAGCAGTACTTC. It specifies CASSPGLSPYEQYF.

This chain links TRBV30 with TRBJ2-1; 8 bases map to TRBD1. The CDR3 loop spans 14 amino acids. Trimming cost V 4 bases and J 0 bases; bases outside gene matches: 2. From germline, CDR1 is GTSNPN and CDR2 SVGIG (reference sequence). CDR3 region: CAWTTGGSYNEQFF. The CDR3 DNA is TGTGCCTGGACAACAGGGGGCTCCTACAATGAGCAGTTCTTC. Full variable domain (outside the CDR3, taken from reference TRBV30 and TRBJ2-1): SQTIHQWPATLVQPVGSPLSLECTVEGTSNPNLYWYRQAAGRGLQLLFYSVGIGQISSEVPQNLSASRPQDRQFILSSKKLLLSDSGFYLCAWTTGGSYNEQFFGPGTRLTVL.

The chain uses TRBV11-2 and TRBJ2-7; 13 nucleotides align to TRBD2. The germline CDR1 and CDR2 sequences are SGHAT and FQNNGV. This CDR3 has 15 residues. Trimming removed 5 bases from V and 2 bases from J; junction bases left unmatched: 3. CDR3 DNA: TGTGCCAGCAGCGAGGGACTAGCGGGACCCTACGAGCAGTACTTC. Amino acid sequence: CASSEGLAGPYEQYF.

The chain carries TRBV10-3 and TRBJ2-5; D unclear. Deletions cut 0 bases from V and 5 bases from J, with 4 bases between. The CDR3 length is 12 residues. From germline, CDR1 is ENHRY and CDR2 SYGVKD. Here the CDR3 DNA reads TGTGCCATCAGTGAGTCATTTGAGACCCAGTACTTC. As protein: CAISESFETQYF.

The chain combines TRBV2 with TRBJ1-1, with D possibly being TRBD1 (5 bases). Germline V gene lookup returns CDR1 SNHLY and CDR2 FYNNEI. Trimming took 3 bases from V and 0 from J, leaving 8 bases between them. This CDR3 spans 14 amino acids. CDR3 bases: TGTGCCAGCAGTGATTACAGGATGAACACTGAAGCTTTCTTT. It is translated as CASSDYRMNTEAFF. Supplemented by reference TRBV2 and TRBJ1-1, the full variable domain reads EPEVTQTPSHQVTQMGQEVILRCVPISNHLYFYWYRQILGQKVEFLVSFYNNEISEKSEIFDDQFSVERPDGSNFTLKIRSTKLEDSAMYFCASSDYRMNTEAFFGQGTRLTVV.

CDR3 nucleotide sequence: TGTGCCAGCGGTGGGGGGCGCGGGGACGGCACTGAAGCTTTCTTT. This sequence encodes CASGGGRGDGTEAFF. The chain combines TRBV27 with TRBJ1-1; maybe TRBD1 (6 bases). Trimming removed 8 bases from V and 4 bases from J, with 20 bases in between. Germline V CDR1 and CDR2: MNHEY, SMNVEV (reference sequence). The CDR3 is 15 residues long.